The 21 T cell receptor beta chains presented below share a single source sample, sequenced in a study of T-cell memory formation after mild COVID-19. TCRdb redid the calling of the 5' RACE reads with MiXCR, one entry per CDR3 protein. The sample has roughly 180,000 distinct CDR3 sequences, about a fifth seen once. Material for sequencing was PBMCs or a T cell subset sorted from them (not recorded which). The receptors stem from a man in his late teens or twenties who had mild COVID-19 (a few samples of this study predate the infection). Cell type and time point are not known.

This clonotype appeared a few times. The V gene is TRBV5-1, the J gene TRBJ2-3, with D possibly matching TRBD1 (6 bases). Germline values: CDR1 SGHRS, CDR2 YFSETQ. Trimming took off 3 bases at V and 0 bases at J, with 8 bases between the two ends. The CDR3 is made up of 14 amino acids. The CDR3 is CASSWTASTDTQYF. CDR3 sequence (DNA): TGCGCCAGCAGCTGGACAGCTAGCACAGATACGCAGTATTTT.

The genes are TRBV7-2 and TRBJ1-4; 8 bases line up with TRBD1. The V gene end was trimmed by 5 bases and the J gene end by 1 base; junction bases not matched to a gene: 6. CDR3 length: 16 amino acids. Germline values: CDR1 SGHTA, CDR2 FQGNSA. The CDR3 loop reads CASSRQGPLTNEKLFF. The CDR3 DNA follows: TGTGCCAGCAGCCGACAGGGGCCCCTAACTAATGAAAAACTGTTTTTT.

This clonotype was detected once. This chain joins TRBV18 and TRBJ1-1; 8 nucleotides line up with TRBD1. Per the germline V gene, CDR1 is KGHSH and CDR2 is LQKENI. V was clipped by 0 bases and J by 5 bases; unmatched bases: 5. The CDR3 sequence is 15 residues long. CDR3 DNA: TGTGCCAGCTCACCACCAGCAACAGGGGGGACTGAAGCTTTCTTT. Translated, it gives CASSPPATGGTEAFF.

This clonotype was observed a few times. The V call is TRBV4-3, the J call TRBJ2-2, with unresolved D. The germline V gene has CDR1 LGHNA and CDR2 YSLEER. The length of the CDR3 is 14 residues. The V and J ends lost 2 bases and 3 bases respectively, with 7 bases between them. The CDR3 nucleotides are TGCGCCAGCAGCCAATCGCCGGACACCGGGGAGCTGTTTTTT. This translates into CASSQSPDTGELFF.

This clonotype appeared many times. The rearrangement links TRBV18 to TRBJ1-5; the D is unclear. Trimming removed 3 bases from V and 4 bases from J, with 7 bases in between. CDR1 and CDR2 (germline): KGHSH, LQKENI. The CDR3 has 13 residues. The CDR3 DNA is TGTGCCAGCTCACCCTCGGATAATCAGCCCCAGCATTTT. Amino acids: CASSPSDNQPQHF.

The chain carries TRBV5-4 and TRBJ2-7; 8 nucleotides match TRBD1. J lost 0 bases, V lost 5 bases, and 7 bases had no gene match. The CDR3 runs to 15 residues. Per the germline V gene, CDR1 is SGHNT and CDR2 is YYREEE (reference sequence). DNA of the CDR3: TGTGCCAGCAGACCGGACAGGGCGAGCTCCTACGAGCAGTACGTC. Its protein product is CASRPDRASSYEQYV.

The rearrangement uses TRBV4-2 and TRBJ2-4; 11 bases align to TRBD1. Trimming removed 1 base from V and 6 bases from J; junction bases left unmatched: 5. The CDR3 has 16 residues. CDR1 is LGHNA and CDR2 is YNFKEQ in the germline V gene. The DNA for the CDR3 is TGTGCCAGCAGCCAAGCCGGACAGGGGGCTCTAAACATTCAGTACTTC. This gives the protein CASSQAGQGALNIQYF.

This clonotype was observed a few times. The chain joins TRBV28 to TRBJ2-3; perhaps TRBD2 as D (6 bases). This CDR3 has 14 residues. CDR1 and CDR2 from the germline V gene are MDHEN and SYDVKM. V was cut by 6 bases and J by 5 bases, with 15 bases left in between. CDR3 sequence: CASRSSRDLDTQYF. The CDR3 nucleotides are TGTGCCAGCAGATCCTCCCGGGACTTAGATACGCAGTATTTT.

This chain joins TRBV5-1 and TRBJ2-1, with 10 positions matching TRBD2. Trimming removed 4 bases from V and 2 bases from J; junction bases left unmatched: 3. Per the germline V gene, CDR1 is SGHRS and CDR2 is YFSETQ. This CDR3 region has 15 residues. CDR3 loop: CASSQSGGAYNEQFF. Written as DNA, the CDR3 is TGCGCCAGCAGCCAGAGCGGGGGGGCCTACAATGAGCAGTTCTTC.

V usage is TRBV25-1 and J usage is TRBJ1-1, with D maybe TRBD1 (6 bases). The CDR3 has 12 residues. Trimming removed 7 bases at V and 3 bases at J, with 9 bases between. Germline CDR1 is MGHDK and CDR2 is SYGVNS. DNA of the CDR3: TGTGCCAGCACGTGGACAGACACTGAAGCTTTCTTT. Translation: CASTWTDTEAFF.

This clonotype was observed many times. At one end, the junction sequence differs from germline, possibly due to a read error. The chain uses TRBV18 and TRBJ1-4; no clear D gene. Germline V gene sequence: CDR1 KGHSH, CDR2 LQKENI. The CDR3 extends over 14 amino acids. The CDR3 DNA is TGCGCCAGCAGCCCCGGTGCAACTAATGAAAAACTGTTTTTT. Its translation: CASSPGATNEKLFF.

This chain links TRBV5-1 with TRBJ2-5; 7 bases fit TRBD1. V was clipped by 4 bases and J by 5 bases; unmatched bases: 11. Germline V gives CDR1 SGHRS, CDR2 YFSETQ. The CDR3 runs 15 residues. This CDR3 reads CASSRGEGAEETQYF. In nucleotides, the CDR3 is TGCGCCAGCAGCCGAGGTGAGGGGGCTGAGGAGACCCAGTACTTC. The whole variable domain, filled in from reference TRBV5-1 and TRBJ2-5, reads KAGVTQTPRYLIKTRGQQVTLSCSPISGHRSVSWYQQTPGQGLQFLFEYFSETQRNKGNFPGRFSGRQFSNSRSEMNVSTLELGDSALYLCASSRGEGAEETQYFGPGTRLLVL.

The CDR3 region is CASSYAASSSYEQYV. The DNA for the CDR3 is TGTGCCAGCAGTTACGCAGCTTCGAGCTCCTACGAGCAGTACGTC. The chain employs TRBV6-2 or TRBV6-3 and TRBJ2-7; D is unclear. The germline V gene encodes CDR1 MNHEY and CDR2 SVGEGT. Trimming removed 2 bases from V and 0 bases from J, with 11 bases in between. The CDR3 has 15 amino acids.

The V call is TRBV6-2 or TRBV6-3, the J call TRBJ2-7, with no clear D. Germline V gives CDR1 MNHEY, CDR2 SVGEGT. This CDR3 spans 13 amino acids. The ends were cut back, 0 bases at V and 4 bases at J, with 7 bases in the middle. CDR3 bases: TGTGCCAGCAGTTACTCGATCGTATACGAGCAGTACTTC. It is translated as CASSYSIVYEQYF.

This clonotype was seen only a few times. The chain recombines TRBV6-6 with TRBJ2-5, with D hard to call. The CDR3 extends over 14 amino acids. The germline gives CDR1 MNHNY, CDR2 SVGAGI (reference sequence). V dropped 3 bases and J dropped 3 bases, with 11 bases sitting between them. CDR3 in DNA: TGTGCCAGCAGTTATTCGGGCAACAAAGAGACCCAGTACTTC. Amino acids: CASSYSGNKETQYF.

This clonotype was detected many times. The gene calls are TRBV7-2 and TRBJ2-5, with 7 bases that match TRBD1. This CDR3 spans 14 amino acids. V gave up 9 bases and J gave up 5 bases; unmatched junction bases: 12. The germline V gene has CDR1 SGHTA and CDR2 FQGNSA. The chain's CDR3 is CASRGQGAGETQYF. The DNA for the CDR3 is TGTGCCAGTAGGGGGCAGGGCGCCGGGGAGACCCAGTACTTC.

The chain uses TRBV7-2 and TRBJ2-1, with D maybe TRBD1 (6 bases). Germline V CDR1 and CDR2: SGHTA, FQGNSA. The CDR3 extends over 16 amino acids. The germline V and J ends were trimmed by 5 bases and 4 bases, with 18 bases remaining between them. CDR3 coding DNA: TGTGCCAGCAGCCTAGGGTCAGGGGCGGGTTACAATGAGCAGTTCTTC. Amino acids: CASSLGSGAGYNEQFF.

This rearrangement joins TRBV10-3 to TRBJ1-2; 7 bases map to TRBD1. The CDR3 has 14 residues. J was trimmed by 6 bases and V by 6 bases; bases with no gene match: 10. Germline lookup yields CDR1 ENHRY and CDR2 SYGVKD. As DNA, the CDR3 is TGTGCCATCAGGGAGACAGGGACGGTACATGGCTACACCTTC. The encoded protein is CAIRETGTVHGYTF.

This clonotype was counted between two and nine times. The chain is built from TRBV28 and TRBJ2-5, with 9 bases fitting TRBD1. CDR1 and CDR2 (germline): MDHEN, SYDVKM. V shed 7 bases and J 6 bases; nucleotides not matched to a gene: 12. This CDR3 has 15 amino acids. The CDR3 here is CASINRGLGHKTQYF. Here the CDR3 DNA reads TGTGCCAGCATAAACAGGGGGCTTGGCCACAAGACCCAGTACTTC.

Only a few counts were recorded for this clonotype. This chain's CDR3 is CASSTRGDFSNQPQHF. Written as DNA, the CDR3 is TGTGCCAGCAGCACTAGGGGGGACTTTAGCAATCAGCCCCAGCATTTT. The rearrangement uses TRBV7-8 and TRBJ1-5; D may be TRBD1 (6 bases). This CDR3 has 16 residues. Germline CDR1 and CDR2: SGHVS and FQNEAQ. Trimming pared 5 bases from V and 0 bases from J, leaving 14 bases between.

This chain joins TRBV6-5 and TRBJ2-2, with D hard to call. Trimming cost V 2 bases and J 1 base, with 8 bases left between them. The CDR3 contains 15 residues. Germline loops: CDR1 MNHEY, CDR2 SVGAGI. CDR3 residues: CASSYSGENTGELFF. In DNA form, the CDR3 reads TGTGCCAGCAGTTACAGTGGGGAGAACACCGGGGAGCTGTTTTTT.